This T cell receptor (beta chain) was identified in a study of blood T cells in healthy people across ages. Researchers report isolating at least 6.5 million PBMCs per sample. This CDR3 spans 14 amino acids. From germline, CDR1 is SEHNR and CDR2 FQNEAQ (reference sequence). V dropped 1 base and J dropped 4 bases, with 10 bases sitting between them. Study outcomes and limitations: Researchers deemed the diversity estimates from one million T cells underestimates. More naive CD4+ cells and higher diversity marked long-lived donors relative to aged donors.

It was with a sample-barcoded 5' primer and a J-beta primer mix that a second PCR of roughly 7 to 12 cycles was run. A single record per CDR3 protein comes from TCRdb applying MiXCR to the 5' RACE reads. Seen here are a few hundred thousand distinct CDR3 sequences, about 25% observed once, and the top ten hold over 3.5%. About this clonotype itself: Its cognate antigen is unknown.

The sample also formed part of further work on T cells of mothers and their children.

Input material: blood. The chain employs TRBV7-9 and TRBJ2-5; no clear D. This TCR derives from a boy younger than 10 in good health. The CDR3 reads CASSLVTLVETQYF. CDR3 nucleotides: TGTGCCAGCAGCTTAGTAACCCTTGTAGAGACCCAGTACTTC.